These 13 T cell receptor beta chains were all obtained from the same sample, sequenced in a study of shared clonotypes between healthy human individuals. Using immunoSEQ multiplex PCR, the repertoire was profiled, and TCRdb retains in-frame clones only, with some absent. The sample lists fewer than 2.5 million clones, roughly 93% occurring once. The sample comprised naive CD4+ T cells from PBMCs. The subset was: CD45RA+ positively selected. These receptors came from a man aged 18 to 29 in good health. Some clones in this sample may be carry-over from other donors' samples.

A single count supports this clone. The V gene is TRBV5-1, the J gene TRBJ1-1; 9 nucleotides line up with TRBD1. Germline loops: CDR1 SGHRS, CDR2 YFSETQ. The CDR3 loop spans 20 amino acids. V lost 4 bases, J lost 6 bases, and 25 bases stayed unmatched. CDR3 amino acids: CASSPGENRGRPHFLAEAFF. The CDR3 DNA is TGCGCCAGCAGCCCGGGAGAAAACAGGGGGCGCCCCCATTTTTTAGCTGAAGCTTTCTTT.

The CDR3: CASRGGMNTEAFF. Written as DNA, the CDR3 is TGTGCCAGTAGAGGGGGTATGAACACTGAAGCTTTCTTT. The chain joins TRBV19 to TRBJ1-1, with a weak D call TRBD1 (6 bases). The CDR3 runs to 13 residues. The V gene's germline CDR1 is LNHDA and CDR2 SQIVND (reference sequence). V gave up 6 bases and J gave up 0 bases, with 8 bases separating them.

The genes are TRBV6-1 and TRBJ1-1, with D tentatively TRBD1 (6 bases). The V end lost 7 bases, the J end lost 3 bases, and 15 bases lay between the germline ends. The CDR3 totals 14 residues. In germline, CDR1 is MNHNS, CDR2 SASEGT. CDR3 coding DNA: TGTGCCAGCAAAAGGGGGGGGGCGGACACTGAAGCTTTCTTT. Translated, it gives CASKRGGADTEAFF.

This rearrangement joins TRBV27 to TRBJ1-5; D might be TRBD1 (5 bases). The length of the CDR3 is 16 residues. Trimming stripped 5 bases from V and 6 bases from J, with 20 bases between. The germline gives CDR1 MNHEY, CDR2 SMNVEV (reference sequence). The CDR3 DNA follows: TGTGCCAGCAGTCCGTTGGGGGGGGACGGCGGTCAGCCCCAGCATTTT. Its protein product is CASSPLGGDGGQPQHF.

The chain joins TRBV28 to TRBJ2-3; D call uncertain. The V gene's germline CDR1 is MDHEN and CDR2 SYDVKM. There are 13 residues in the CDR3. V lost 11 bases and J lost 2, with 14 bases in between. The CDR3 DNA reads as TGTGCCGGATCCAGGACGATCACAGATACGCAGTATTTT. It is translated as CAGSRTITDTQYF.

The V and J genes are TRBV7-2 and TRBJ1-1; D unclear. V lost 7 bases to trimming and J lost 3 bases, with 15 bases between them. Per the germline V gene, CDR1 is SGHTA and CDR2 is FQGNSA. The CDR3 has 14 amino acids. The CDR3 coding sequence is TGTGCCAGCACCATGGGGATGACATACACTGAAGCTTTCTTT. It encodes CASTMGMTYTEAFF.

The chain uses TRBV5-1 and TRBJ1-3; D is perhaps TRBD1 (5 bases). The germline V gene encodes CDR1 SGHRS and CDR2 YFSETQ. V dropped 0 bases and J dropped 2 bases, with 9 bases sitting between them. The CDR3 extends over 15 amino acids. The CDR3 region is CASSLASGPGNTIYF. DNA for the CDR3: TGCGCCAGCAGCTTGGCCTCAGGGCCTGGAAACACCATATATTTT.

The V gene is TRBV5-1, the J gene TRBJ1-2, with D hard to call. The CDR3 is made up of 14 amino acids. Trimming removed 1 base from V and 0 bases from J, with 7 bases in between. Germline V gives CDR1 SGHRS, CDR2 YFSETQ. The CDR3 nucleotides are TGCGCCAGCAGCTTGTTCCAGGCTAACTATGGCTACACCTTC. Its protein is CASSLFQANYGYTF.

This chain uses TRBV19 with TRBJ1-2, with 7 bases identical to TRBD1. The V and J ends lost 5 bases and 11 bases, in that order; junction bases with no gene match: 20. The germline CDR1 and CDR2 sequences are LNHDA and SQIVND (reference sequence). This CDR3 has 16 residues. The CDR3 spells CASSRDTTGSLSGYTF. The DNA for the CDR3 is TGTGCCAGTAGTCGGGACACGACAGGGAGTTTGAGTGGGTACACCTTC.

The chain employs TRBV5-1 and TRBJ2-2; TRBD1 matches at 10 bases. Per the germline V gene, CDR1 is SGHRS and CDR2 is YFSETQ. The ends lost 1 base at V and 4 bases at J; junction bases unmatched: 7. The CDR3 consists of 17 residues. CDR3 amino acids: CASSLRGTGASTGELFF. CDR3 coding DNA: TGCGCCAGCAGCTTGAGAGGGACAGGGGCCTCCACCGGGGAGCTGTTTTTT.

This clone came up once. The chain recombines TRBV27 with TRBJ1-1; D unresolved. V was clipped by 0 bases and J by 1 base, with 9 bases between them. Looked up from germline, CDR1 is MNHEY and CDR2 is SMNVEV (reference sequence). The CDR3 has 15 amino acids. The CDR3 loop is CASSLSRRGNTEAFF. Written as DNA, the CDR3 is TGTGCCAGCAGTTTATCTCGAAGAGGGAACACTGAAGCTTTCTTT.

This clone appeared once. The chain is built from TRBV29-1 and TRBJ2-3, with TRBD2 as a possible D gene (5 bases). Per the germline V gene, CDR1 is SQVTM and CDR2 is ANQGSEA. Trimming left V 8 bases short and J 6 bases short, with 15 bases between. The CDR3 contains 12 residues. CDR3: CSLGSSADTQYF. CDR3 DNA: TGCAGCTTAGGGAGTTCAGCCGATACGCAGTATTTT.

The CDR3 sequence: CASSFGSGGLEEKLFF. The CDR3 nucleotides read TGCGCCAGCAGCTTCGGGTCAGGAGGGCTAGAAGAAAAACTGTTTTTT. The J gene is TRBJ1-4, the V gene TRBV5-1, with D hard to call. Germline loops: CDR1 SGHRS, CDR2 YFSETQ. This CDR3 has 16 residues. V lost 2 bases and J 8 bases, leaving 19 bases between the germline ends.